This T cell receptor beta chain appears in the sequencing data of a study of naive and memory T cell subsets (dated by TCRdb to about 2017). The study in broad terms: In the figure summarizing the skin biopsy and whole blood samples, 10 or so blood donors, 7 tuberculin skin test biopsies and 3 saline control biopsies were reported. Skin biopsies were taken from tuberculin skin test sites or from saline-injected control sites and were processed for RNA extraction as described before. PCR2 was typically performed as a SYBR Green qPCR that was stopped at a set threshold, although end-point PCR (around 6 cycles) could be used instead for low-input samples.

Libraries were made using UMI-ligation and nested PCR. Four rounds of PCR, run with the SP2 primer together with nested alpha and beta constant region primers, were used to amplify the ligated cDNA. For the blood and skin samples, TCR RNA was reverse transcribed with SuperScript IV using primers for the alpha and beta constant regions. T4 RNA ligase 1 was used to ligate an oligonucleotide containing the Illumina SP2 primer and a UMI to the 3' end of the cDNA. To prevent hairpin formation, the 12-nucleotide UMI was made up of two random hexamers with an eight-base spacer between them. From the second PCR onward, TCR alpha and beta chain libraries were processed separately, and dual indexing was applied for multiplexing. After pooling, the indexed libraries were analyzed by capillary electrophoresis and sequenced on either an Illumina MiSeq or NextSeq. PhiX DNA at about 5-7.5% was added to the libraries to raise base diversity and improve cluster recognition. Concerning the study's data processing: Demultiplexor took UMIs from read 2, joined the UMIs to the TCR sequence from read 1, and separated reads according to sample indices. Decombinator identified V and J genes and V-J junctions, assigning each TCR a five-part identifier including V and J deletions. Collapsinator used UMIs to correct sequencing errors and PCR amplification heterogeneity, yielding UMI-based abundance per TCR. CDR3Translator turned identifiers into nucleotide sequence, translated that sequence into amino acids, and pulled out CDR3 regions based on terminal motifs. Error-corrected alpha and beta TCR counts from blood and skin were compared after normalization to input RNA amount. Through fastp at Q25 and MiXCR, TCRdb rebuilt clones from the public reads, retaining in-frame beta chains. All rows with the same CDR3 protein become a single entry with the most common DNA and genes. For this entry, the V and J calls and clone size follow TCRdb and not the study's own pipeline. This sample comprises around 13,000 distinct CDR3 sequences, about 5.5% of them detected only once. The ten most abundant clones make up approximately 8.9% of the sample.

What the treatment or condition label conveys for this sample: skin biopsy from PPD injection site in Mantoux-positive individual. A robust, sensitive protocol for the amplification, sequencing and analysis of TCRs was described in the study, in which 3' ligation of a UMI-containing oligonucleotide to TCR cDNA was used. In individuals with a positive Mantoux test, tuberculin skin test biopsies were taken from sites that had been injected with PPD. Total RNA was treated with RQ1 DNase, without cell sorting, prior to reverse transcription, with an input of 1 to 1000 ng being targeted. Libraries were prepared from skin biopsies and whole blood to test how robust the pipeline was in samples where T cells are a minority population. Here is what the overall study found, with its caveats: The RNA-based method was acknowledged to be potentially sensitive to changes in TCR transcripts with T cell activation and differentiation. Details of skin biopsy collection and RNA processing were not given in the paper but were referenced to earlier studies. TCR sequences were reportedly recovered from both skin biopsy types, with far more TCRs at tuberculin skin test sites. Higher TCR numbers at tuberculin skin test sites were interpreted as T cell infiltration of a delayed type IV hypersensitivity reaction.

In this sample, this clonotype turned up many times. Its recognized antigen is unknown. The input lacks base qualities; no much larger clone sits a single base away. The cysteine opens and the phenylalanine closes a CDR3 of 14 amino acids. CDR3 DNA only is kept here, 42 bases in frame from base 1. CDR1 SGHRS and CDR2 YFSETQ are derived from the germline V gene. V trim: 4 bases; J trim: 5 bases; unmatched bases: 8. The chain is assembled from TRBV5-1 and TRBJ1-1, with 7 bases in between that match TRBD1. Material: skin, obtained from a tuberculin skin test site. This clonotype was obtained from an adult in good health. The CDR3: CASSPDRATTEAFF. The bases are TGCGCCAGCAGCCCAGACAGGGCAACGACTGAAGCTTTCTTT.